This TCR beta chain was found in a study of beta chain features in type 1 diabetes (dated by TCRdb to the late 2010s). Some background on the complete study: Patients and healthy donors did not differ in mean age, gender distribution, total cell number or subset yield. In the study, TCRB repertoires of sorted circulating CD4+ T cell subsets from recently diagnosed type 1 diabetes patients were compared with those of matched healthy donors. A total of roughly 98,000,000 sorted cells were examined across all samples, and a strong correlation was observed between cell number per subset and RNA yield. Whereas all 30 or so donors provided naive and central memory subsets, regulatory and stem cell-like memory subsets were isolated from just 8 patients and roughly 8 healthy donors.

On this clone: There is no known antigen for this receptor. Nothing much larger sits one base from this clone, and base qualities are not available.

The entire isolated RNA was reverse transcribed using the High Capacity cDNA Reverse Transcription Kit, and thus expressed TCRB transcripts were sequenced. Deep immunoSEQ sequencing was applied to naive, central memory and regulatory T cell samples, giving an average of around 4 million total reads per sample. Sorted cells were lysed in RLT buffer, and RNA was extracted using DNase-treated RNeasy Micro or Mini kits according to cell number. Each cell subset was processed separately to prevent cross-contamination, with patient and healthy donor samples processed together. Using the immunoSEQ multiplex PCR, TCRB sequences were amplified from cDNA into 87-bp fragments spanning the CDR3 region. Amplicons were sequenced on the Illumina HiSeq platform. Per the source publication's procedure: PCR bias was corrected computationally using synthetic template baselines, and reads within Hamming distance 2 were collapsed, with unmergeable singletons discarded. Reads were aligned against IMGT so that V, D and J genes, CDR3 length and insertions or deletions at six rearrangement sites could be assigned. Clonotype counts were normalized to sorted cell number within each subset before computing true diversity and Gini coefficients with the tcR R package. Repertoire sharing was quantified using the overlap coefficient calculated on TCRB nucleotide sequences. Out-of-frame TCRB sequences from naive cells were analyzed to stand in for the pre-selection repertoire. In its TCRdb copy, this immuneACCESS table keeps in-frame sequences only and misses some clones. Where compared with another copy, unresolved V genes explain less than half of these, and the others have no known cause. That table is the source of V, J and clone size, and D and trimming were worked out from the DNA. The table for this sample lists 250,000 to 350,000 clones; 14% of them were counted only once. The top ten clonotypes cover 0.015% to 0.02% of the sample.

Study-level results and caveats: At VDJ recombination sites, type 1 diabetes patients had fewer insertions and more deleted nucleotides, which implies abnormalities in thymic rearrangement. HLA sub-analyses involved small numbers of individuals, so any influence of HLA type on TCRB rearrangement remained unresolved. Shorter templates might be favored by PCR, yet because patient and control samples were amplified and corrected together, any such skew would affect both groups equally. Type 1 diabetes patients showed a moderate but significant shortening of TCRB CDR3 length in all four CD4+ subsets. The naive, central memory and regulatory TCRB repertoires appeared to resemble one another more closely among patients than among healthy donors. Because cDNA rather than genomic DNA was sequenced, highly expressing activated cells could have been over-represented, although no difference in activation and CD3 levels was found between groups.

A single peripheral blood draw of approximately 100 mL on average was collected from each donor into heparinised tubes. Naive, central memory, regulatory and stem cell-like memory CD4+ T cells were sorted on a BD FACSAria II using a panel including CD45RO, CCR7, CD25, CD127, CD95 and CD27. Purity was above 95% for every sorted population. PBMCs were isolated right away by Lymphoprep density gradient centrifugation and were stained directly, without culture. Samples were stained and sorted in pairs, with one healthy donor and one patient per experiment, so that batch effects were minimized. The CDR3 runs 17 residues from the cysteine to the phenylalanine. Only CDR3 DNA is held: 51 bases, read in frame from base 1. V is cut back by 2 bases and J by 1 base, with 9 bases in the junction unmatched. The CDR1 and CDR2 encoded by the germline V gene (reference sequence) are SEHNR and FQNEAQ.

The clonotype originates from a man in his thirties or forties with type 1 diabetes. The chain is assembled from TRBV7-9 and TRBJ1-1; TRBD1 aligns with 8 central bases. The sample consisted of naive CD4+ T cells from blood. Taken with the paper, the label for cell subset or site translates to: true naive CD4+ T cells. The nucleotide sequence reads as follows: TGTGCCAGCAGCTTAACCACGCTTGGACAGGGGAACACTGAAGCTTTCTTT. It codes for CASSLTTLGQGNTEAFF.